A single sample is the source of the 2 T cell receptor beta chains below, sequenced in a study of T-cell reconstitution after alpha-beta-depleted transplantation in children. TCRbeta library preparation incorporated unique molecular identifiers. Via MiXCR, TCRdb re-called the PCR reads, giving one row per CDR3 protein. Counted here are fewer than 1 million distinct CDR3 sequences, 16% occurring once; the ten biggest clones make up around 5.3%. Sequenced here: PBMCs, mostly from graft donor cells, sampled 360 days after TCRalphabeta/CD19-depleted stem cell transplant. The receptors shown here come from a male patient younger than 18 who had a stem cell transplant for acute lymphoblastic leukemia, so the T cells may come from the graft donor.

This chain connects TRBV21-1 to TRBJ2-2; TRBD1, the D gene given by the table, was not confirmed from the DNA. TRBV21-1 is shown as a pseudogene. This CDR3 is built from 15 residues. The CDR3 DNA reads as TGTGCCAGCAGCAAAATCCGGGAAAGCACCGGGGAGCTGTTTTTT. This sequence encodes CASSKIRESTGELFF.

Only a few counts were recorded for this clonotype. The CDR3 region has the DNA TGTGCCAGCAGCCCCATTAGGACAGGCAATGAGCAGTTCTTC. It translates to CASSPIRTGNEQFF. The V and J genes are TRBV3-1 and TRBJ2-1; 7 bases line up with TRBD1. The CDR3 covers 14 residues. After removal of 4 bases from V and 6 bases from J, the junction contained 6 bases not matched to a gene. The V gene's germline CDR1 is LGHDT and CDR2 YNNKEL (reference sequence).